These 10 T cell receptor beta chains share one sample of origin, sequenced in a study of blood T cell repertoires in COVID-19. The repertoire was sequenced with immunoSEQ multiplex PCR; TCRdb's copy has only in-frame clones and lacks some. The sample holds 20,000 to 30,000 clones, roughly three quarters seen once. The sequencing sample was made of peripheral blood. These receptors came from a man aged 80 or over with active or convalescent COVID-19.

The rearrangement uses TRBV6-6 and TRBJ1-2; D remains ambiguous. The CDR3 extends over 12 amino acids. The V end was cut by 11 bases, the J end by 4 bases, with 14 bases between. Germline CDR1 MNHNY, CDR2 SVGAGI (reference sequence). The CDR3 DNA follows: TGTGCCGGAGGTAGCTTCGGCTATGGCTACACCTTC. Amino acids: CAGGSFGYGYTF.

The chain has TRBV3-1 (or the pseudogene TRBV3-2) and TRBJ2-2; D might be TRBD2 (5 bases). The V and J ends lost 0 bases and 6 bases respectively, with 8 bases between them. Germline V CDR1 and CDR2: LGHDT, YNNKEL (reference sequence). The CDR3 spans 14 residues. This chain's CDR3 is CASSQETTPGELFF. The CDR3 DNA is TGTGCCAGCAGCCAAGAGACTACGCCCGGGGAGCTGTTTTTT.

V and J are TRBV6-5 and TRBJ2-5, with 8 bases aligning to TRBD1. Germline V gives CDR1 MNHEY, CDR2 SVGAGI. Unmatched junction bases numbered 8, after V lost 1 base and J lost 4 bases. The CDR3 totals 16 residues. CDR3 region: CASSYFQGASGETQYF. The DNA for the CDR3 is TGTGCCAGCAGTTACTTTCAGGGGGCTTCGGGAGAGACCCAGTACTTC.

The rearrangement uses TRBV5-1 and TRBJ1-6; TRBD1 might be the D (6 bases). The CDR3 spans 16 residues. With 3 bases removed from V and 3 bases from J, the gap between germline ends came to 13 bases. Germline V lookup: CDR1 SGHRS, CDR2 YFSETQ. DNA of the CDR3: TGCGCCAGCAGCTCCGAGACAGGAGACTATAATTCACCCCTCCACTTT. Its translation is CASSSETGDYNSPLHF.

CDR3 DNA sequence: TGTGCCAGCAGTTTGGGGGACAGGGATTTGGGCTACACCTTC. It is translated as CASSLGDRDLGYTF. The chain links TRBV28 to TRBJ1-2, with 9 bases matching TRBD1. Germline V gives CDR1 MDHEN, CDR2 SYDVKM. The CDR3 covers 14 residues. The V and J ends lost 3 bases and 8 bases, in that order; junction bases with no gene match: 7.

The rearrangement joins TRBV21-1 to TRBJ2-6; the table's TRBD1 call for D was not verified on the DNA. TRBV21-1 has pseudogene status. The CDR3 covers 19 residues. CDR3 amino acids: CASSTADRGRHSGANVLTF. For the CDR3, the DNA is TGTGCCAGCAGCACGGCGGACAGGGGGCGTCACTCTGGGGCCAACGTCCTGACTTTC.

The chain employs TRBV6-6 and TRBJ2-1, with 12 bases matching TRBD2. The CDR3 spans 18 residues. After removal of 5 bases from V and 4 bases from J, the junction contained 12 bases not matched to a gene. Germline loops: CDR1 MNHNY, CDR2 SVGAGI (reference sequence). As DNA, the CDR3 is TGTGCCAGCAGTCGAGCCTCTAGCGGGAGGGCCCCTTACAATGAGCAGTTCTTC. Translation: CASSRASSGRAPYNEQFF.

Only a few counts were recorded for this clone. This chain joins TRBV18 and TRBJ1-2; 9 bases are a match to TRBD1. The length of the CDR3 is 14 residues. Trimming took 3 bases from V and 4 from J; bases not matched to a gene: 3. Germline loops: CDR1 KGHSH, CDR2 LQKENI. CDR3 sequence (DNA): TGTGCCAGCTCACCGGACAGGGGTGGCTATGGCTACACCTTC. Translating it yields CASSPDRGGYGYTF. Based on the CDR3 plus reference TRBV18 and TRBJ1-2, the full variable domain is NAGVMQNPRHLVRRRGQEARLRCSPMKGHSHVYWYRQLPEEGLKFMVYLQKENIIDESGMPKERFSAEFPKEGPSILRIQQVVRGDSAAYFCASSPDRGGYGYTFGSGTRLTVV.

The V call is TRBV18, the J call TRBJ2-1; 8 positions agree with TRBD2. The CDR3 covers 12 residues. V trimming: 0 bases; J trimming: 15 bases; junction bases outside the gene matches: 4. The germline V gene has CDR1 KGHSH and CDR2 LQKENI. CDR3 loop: CASSPPGSGMFF. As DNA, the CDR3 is TGTGCCAGCTCACCACCGGGTAGCGGGATGTTCTTC.

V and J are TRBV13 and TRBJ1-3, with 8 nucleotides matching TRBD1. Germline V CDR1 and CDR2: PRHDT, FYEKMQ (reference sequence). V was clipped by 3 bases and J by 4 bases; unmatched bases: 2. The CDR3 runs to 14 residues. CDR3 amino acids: CASSFGDRGNTIYF. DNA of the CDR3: TGTGCCAGCAGCTTTGGGGACAGGGGAAACACCATATATTTT.